This T cell receptor (beta chain) was sequenced for a study of blood T cell repertoires in COVID-19. About the research overall: Italy, Spain and the United States were the sources of the convalescent and acute COVID-19 samples. T cells, B-cell-depleted T cells, or PBMCs supplied cDNA or gDNA.

The CDR3 sequence is 15 residues long. CDR1 is SGHAT, CDR2 FQNNGV, per germline. Trimming took off 0 bases at V and 0 bases at J, with 6 bases between the two ends. Authors' data handling: The assay estimated nucleated cells by amplifying reference gene primers. The protocol was immunoSEQ multiplex PCR, while the TCRdb copy is restricted to in-frame clones and leaves out a portion. For V, J and clone size, that table is used; D and trimming come from the DNA. The repertoire holds roughly 33,000 clones, 87% seen once, with about a tenth in the top ten. This clone was seen only once. The chain carries TRBV11-2 and TRBJ2-1; D perhaps matches TRBD1 (5 bases). Sequences were obtained from peripheral blood. The origin of this receptor is an elderly man with active COVID-19. The CDR3 reads CASSLEDTSYNEQFF. CDR3 DNA sequence: TGTGCCAGCAGCTTAGAGGACACCTCCTACAATGAGCAGTTCTTC. The entire variable domain, with the rest obtained from reference TRBV11-2 and TRBJ2-1, is as follows: EAGVAQSPRYKIIEKRQSVAFWCNPISGHATLYWYQQILGQGPKLLIQFQNNGVVDDSQLPKDRFSAERLKGVDSTLKIQPAKLEDSAVYLCASSLEDTSYNEQFFGPGTRLTVL.